The present entry profiles one T cell receptor (beta chain) with its context. The CDR3 contains 13 residues. Trimming took 6 bases from V and 5 from J, leaving 11 bases between them. Germline loops: CDR1 LGHDT, CDR2 YNNKEL (reference sequence). This sample is part of a study of control samples from healthy donors and cancer patients. The method was immunoSEQ multiplex PCR; TCRdb's version includes in-frame clones alone and lacks a portion of them. The data show tens of thousands of clones, with around 90% seen just once and under 15% held by the top ten. The V call is TRBV3-1 (or the pseudogene TRBV3-2), the J call TRBJ2-1; the D gene is possibly TRBD2 (5 bases). The TCR was taken from a woman aged 65 to 85 in good health. The sequencing input was blood. The CDR3 bases are TGTGCCAGCAGGAACGACTATGACAATGAGCAGTTCTTC. Translated: CASRNDYDNEQFF.